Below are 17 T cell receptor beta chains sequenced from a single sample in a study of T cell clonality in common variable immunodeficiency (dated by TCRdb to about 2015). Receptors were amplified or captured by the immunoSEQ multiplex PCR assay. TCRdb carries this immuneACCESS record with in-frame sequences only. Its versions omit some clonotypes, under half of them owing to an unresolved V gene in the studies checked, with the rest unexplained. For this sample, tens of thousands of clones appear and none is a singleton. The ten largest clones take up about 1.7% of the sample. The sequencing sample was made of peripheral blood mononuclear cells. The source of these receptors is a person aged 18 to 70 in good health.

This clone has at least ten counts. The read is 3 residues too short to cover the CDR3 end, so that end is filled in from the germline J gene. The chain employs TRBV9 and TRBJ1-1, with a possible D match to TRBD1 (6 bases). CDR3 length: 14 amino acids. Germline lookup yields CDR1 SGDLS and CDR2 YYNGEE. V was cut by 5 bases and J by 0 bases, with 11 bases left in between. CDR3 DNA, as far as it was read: TGTGCCAGCAGACCAGGGGAACTGAACACTGAA. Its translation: CASRPGELNTE. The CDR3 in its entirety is CASRPGELNTEAFF. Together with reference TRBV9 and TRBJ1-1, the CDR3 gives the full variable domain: DSGVTQTPKHLITATGQRVTLRCSPRSGDLSVYWYQQSLDQGLQFLIQYYNGEERAKGNILERFSAQQFPDLHSELNLSSLELGDSALYFCASRPGELNTEAFFGQGTRLTVV.

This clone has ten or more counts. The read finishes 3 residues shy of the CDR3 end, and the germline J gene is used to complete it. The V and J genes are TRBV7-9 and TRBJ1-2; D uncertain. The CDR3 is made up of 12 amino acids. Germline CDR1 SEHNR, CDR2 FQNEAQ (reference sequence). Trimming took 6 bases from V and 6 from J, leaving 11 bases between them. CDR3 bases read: TGTGCCAGCAGTCCCGAGGGCCATGGC. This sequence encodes CASSPEGHG. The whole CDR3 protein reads CASSPEGHGYTF.

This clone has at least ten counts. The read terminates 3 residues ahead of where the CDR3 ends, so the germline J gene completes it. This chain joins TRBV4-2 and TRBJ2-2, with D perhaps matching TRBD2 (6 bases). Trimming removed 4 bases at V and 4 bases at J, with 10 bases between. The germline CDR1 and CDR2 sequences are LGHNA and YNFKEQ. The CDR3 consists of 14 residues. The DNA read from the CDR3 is TGTGCCAGCAGCCGTGAGGAGGGCACCGGGGAG. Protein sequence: CASSREEGTGE. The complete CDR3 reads CASSREEGTGELFF.

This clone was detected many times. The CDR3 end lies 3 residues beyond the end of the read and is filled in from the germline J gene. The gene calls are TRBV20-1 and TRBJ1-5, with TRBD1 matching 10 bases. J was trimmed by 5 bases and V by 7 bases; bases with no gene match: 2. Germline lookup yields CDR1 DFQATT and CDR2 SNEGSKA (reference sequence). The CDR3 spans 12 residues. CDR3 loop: CSVGTGDQPQHF. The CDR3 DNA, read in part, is TGCAGTGTCGGGACAGGGGATCAGCCC.

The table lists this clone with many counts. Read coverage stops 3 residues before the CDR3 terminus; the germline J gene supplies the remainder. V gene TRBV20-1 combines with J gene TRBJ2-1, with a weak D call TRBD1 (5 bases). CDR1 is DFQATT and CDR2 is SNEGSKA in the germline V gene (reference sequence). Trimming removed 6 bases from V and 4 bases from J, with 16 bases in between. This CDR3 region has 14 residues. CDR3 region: CSAHHRRPYNEQFF. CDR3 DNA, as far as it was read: TGCAGTGCCCATCACAGGAGACCTTACAATGAG.

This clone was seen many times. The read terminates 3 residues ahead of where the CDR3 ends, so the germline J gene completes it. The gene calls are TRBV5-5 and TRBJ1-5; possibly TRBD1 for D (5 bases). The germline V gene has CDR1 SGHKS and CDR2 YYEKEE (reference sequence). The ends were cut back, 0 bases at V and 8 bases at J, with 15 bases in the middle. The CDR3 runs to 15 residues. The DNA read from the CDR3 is TGTGCCAGCAGCTTGGGCGACAGCTACCTGGAGCCC. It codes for CASSLGDSYLEP. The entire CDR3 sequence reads CASSLGDSYLEPQHF.

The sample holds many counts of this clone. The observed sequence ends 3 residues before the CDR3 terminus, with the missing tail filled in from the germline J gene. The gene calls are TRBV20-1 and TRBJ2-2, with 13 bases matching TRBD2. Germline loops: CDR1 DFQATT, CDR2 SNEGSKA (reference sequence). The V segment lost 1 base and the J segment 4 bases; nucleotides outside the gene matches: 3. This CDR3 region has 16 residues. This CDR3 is CSARAGLAGATGELFF. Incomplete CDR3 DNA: TGCAGTGCTAGAGCCGGACTAGCGGGGGCCACCGGGGAG.

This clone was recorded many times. CDR3 DNA (partial): TGTGCCAGCAGCTTAACTGGGCTCTACAATGAG. This gives the protein CASSLTGLYNE. The CDR3, in full, reads CASSLTGLYNEQFF. This chain connects TRBV7-3 to TRBJ2-1; D is uncertain. With the read ending 3 residues before the CDR3 end, the germline J gene is used to fill in that end. The CDR3 contains 14 residues. Germline CDR1 is SGHTA and CDR2 is FQGTGA. V lost 0 bases and J lost 3, with 6 bases in between.

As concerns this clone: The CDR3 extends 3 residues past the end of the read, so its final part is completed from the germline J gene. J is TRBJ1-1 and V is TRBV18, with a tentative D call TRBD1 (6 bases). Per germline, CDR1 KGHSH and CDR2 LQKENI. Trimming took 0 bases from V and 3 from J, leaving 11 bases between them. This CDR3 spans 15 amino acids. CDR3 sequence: CASSPPAGVHTEAFF. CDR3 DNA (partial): TGTGCCAGCTCACCACCGGCAGGGGTGCACACTGAA.

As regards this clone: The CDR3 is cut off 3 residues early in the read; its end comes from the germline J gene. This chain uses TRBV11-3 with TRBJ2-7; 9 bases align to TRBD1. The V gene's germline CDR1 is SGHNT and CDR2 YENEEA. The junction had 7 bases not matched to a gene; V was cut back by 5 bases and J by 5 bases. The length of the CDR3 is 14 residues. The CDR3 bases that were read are TGTGCCAGCAGCCCCGGGACAGGGAATCACGAG. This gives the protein CASSPGTGNHE. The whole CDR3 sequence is CASSPGTGNHEQYF.

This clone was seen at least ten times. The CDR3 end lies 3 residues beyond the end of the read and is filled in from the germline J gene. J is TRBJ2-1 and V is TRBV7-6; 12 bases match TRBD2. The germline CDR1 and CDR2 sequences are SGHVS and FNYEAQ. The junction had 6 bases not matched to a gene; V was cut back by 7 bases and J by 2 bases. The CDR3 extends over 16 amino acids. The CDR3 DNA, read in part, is TGTGCCAGCAAAAGACTAGCGGGAGTGACCTACAATGAG. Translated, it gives CASKRLAGVTYNE. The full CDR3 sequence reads CASKRLAGVTYNEQFF. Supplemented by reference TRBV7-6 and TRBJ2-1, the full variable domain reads GAGVSQSPRYKVTKRGQDVALRCDPISGHVSLYWYRQALGQGPEFLTYFNYEAQQDKSGLPNDRFSAERPEGSISTLTIQRTEQRDSAMYRCASKRLAGVTYNEQFFGPGTRLTVL.

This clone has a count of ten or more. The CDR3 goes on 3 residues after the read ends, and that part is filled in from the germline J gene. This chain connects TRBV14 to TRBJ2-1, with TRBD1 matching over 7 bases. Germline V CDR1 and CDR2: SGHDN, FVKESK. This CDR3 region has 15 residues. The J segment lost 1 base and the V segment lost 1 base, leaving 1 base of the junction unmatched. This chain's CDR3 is CASSQAGQSYNEQFF. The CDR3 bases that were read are TGTGCCAGCAGCCAAGCGGGACAGTCCTACAATGAG.

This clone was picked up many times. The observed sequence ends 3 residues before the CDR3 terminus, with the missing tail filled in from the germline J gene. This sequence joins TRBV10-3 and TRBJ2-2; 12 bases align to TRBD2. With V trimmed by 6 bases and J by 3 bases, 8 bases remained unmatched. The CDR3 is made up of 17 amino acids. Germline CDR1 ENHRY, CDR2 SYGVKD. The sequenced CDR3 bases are TGTGCCATCAGACCGACTAGCGGGAGTTCGTACACCGGGGAG. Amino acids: CAIRPTSGSSYTGE. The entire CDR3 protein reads CAIRPTSGSSYTGELFF.

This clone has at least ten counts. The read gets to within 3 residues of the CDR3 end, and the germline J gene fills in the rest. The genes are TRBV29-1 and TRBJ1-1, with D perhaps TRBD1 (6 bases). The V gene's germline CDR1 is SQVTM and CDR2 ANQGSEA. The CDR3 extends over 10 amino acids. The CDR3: CSGGNGEAFF. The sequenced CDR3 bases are TGCAGTGGGGGCAATGGCGAA.

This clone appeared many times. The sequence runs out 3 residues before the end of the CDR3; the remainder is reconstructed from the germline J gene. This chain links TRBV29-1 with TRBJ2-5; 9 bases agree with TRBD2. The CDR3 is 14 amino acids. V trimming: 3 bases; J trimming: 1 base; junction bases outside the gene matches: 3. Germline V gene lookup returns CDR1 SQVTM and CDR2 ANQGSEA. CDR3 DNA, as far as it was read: TGCAGCGTTGATGGAGCGGGGGGCCAAGAGACC. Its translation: CSVDGAGGQET. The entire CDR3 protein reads CSVDGAGGQETQYF.

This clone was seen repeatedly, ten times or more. The CDR3 here is CASSPNYQETQYF. Incomplete CDR3 DNA: TGTGCCAGCTCACCAAACTATCAAGAGACC. The chain recombines TRBV18 with TRBJ2-5; D gene ambiguous. The read terminates 3 residues before the CDR3 end, so the remaining end is supplied by the germline J gene. Trimming removed 2 bases from V and 2 bases from J, with 6 bases in between. The CDR3 extends over 13 amino acids. Germline V gives CDR1 KGHSH, CDR2 LQKENI.

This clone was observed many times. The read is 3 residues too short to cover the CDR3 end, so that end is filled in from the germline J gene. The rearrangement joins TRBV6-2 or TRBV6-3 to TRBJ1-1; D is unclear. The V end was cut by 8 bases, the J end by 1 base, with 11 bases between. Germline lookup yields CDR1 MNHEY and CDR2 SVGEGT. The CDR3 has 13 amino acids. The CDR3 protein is CASGKTGNTEAFF. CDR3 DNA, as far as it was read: TGTGCCAGCGGAAAGACGGGGAACACTGAA.